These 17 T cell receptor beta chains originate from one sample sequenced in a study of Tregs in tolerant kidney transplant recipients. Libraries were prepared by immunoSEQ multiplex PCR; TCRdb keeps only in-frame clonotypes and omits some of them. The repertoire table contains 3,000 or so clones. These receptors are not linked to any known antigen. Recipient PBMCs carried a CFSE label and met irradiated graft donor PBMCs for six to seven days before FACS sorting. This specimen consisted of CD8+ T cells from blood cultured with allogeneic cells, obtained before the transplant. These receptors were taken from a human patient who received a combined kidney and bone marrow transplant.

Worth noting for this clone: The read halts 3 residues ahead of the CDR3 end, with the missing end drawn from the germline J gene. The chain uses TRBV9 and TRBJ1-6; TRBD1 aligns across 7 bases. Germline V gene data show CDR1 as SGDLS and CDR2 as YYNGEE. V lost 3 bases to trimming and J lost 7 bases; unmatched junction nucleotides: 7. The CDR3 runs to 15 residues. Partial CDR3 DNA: TGTGCCAGCAGCGCCCGACAGGGTACCAATTCACCC. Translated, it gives CASSARQGTNSP. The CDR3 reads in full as CASSARQGTNSPLHF.

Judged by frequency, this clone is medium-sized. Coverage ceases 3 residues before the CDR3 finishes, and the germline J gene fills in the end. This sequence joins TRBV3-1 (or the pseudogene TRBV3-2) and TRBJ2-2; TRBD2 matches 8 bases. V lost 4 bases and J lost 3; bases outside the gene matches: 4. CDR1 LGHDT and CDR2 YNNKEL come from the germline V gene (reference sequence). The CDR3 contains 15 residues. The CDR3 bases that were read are TGTGCCAGCAGCCCAGCGGGGGCCTACACCGGGGAG. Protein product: CASSPAGAYTGE. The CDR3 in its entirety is CASSPAGAYTGELFF.

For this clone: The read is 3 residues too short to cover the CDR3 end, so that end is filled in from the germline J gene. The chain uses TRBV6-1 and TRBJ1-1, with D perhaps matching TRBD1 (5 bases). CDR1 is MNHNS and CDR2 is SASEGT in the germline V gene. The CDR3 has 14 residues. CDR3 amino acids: CASSDRDYYNEAFF. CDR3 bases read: TGTGCCAGCAGTGACCGGGACTACTACAATGAG.

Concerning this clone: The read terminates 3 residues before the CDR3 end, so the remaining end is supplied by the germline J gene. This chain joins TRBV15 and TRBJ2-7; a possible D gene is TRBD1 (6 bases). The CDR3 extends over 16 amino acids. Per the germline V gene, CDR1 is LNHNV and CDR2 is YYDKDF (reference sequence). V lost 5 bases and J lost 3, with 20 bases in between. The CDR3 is CATSSHWTDSGYEQYF. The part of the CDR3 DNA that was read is TGTGCCACCAGCTCCCACTGGACAGACTCGGGCTACGAG.

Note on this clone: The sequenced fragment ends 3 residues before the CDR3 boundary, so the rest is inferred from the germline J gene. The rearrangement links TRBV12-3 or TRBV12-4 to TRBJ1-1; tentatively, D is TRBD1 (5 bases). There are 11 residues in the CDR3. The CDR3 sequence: CASSFGGEAFF. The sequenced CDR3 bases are TGTGCCAGCAGTTTCGGGGGGGAA.

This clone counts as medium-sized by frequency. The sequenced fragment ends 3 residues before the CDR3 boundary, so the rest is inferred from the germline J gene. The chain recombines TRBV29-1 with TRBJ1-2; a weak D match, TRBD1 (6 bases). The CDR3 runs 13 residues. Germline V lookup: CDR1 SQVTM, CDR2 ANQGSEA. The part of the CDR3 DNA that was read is TGCAGCGTCCCCGACAGGCCGGGACGGGGC. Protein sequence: CSVPDRPGRG. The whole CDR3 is CSVPDRPGRGYTF.

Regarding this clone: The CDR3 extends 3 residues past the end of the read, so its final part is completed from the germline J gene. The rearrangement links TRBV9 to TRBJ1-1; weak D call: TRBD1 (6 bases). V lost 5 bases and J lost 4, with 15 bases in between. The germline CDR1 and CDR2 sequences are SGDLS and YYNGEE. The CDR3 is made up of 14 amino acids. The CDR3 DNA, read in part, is TGTGCCAGCAGTTCGTCGACAGGAACCACTGAA. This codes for CASSSSTGTTE. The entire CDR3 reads CASSSSTGTTEAFF.

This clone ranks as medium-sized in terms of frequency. CDR3 in amino acids: CASSIIHFSGSLHEQYF. The DNA read from the CDR3 is TGTGCCAGTAGTATAATCCATTTTAGCGGGAGTCTCCACGAG. J is TRBJ2-7 and V is TRBV19, with 9 bases fitting TRBD2. The read falls 3 residues short of the CDR3 end, and the missing part is taken from the germline J gene. V gave up 2 bases and J gave up 5 bases; unmatched junction bases: 13. CDR1 and CDR2 from the germline V gene are LNHDA and SQIVND (reference sequence). The CDR3 is 17 residues long.

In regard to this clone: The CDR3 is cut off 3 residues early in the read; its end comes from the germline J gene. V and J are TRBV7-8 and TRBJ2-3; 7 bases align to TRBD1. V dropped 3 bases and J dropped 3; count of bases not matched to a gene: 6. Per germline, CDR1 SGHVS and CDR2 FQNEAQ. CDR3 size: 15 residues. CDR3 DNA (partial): TGTGCCAGCAGCTTCGGCGCGACAGGGACAGATACG. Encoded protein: CASSFGATGTDT. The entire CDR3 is CASSFGATGTDTQYF.

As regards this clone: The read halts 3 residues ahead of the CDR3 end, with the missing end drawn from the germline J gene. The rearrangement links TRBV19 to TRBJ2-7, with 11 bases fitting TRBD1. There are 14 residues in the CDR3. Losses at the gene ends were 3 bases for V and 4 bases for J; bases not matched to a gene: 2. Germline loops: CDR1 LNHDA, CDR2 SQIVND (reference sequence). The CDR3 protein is CASSMGTGGYEQYF. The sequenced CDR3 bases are TGTGCCAGTAGTATGGGGACAGGGGGATACGAG.

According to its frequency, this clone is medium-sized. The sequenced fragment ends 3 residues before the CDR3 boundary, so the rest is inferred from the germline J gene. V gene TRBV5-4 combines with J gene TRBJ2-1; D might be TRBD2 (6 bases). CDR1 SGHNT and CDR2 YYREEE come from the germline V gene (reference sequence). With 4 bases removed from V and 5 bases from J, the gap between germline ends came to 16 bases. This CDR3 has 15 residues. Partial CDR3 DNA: TGTGCCAGCAGCCCGACGGGACTCCTCAACAATGAG. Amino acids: CASSPTGLLNNE. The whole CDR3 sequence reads CASSPTGLLNNEQFF.

The CDR3 DNA, read in part, is TGTGCCAGCCGAGCCCGGGGGGAGACC. This translates into CASRARGET. The whole CDR3 reads CASRARGETQYF. This chain links TRBV12-3 or TRBV12-4 with TRBJ2-5; tentatively, D is TRBD2 (6 bases). The CDR3 extends 3 residues past the end of the read, so its final part is completed from the germline J gene. V was shortened by 8 bases and J by 5 bases, with 12 bases between the two germline ends. The CDR3 contains 12 residues.

The covered CDR3 bases are TGTGCCAGCACCATGACAGGGGGCGCTTTTGGCGGC. It is translated as CASTMTGGAFGG. The full CDR3 protein is CASTMTGGAFGGYTF. The V call is TRBV7-9, the J call TRBJ1-2, with 10 bases fitting TRBD1. Read data end 3 residues before the CDR3 end; the end is taken from the germline J gene. The CDR3 has 15 residues. Germline V gives CDR1 SEHNR, CDR2 FQNEAQ (reference sequence). Complete variable domain (other parts from reference TRBV7-9 and TRBJ1-2): DTGVSQNPRHKITKRGQNVTFRCDPISEHNRLYWYRQTLGQGPEFLTYFQNEAQLEKSRLLSDRFSAERPKGSFSTLEIQRTEQGDSAMYLCASTMTGGAFGGYTFGSGTRLTVV.

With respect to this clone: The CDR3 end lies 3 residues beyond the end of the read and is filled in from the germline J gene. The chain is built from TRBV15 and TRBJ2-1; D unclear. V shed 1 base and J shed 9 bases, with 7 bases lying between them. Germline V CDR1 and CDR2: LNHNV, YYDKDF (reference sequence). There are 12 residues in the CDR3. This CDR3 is CATSRALSEQFF. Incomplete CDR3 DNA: TGTGCCACCAGCAGAGCCCTCTCTGAG.

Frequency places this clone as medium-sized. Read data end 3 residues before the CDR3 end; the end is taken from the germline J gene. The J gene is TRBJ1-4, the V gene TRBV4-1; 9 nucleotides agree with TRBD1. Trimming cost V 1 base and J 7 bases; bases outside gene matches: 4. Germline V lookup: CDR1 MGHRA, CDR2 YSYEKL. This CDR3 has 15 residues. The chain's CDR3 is CASSQADRGSEKLFF. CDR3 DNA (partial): TGCGCCAGCAGCCAAGCGGACAGGGGCAGTGAAAAA.

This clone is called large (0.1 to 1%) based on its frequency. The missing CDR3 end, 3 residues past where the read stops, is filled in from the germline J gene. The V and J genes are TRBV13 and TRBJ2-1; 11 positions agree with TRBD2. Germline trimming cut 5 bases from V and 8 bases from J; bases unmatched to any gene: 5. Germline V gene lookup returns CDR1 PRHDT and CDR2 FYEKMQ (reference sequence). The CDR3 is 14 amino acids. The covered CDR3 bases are TGTGCCAGCAGCGCGGGACTAGCGGCGGATGAG. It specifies CASSAGLAADE. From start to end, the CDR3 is CASSAGLAADEQFF.

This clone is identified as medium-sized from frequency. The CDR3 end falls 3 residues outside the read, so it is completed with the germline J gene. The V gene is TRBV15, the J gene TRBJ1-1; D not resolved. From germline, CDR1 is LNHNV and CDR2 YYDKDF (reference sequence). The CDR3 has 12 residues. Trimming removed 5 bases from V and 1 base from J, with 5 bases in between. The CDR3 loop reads CATSPGNTEAFF. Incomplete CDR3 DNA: TGTGCCACCAGCCCGGGGAACACTGAA.